The rows below give T cell receptor beta chains drawn from one sample of a study of blood T cells in healthy people across ages. TCRdb processed the 5' RACE reads anew with MiXCR; each CDR3 protein has one entry. The data show about 1.5 million distinct CDR3 sequences, roughly 43% seen once. The material sequenced was blood. These receptors were taken from a woman between 18 and 29 years old in good health. Each CDR3 is given with its conserved first and last residue. The D gene is left open where the match is weak. The size field is filled for only some rows; it gives once, few, many or a size class.

d_gene,v_gene,abundance,j_gene,CDR3aa,CDR3nt
NA,TRBV6-5,NA,TRBJ1-4,CASSYEATNEKLFF,TGTGCCAGCAGTTACGAGGCAACTAATGAAAAACTGTTTTTT
TRBD1,TRBV3-1,few,TRBJ1-2,CASSREDRGGYTF,TGTGCCAGCAGCCGAGAGGACAGGGGCGGCTACACCTTC
NA,TRBV4-1,NA,TRBJ2-5,CASSQVMAPRLETQYF,TGCGCCAGCAGCCAAGTGATGGCTCCTCGACTGGAGACCCAGTACTTC
NA,TRBV27,few,TRBJ1-1,CASSHYQQSMNTEAFF,TGTGCCAGCAGCCATTACCAACAGAGCATGAACACTGAAGCTTTCTTT
NA,TRBV7-2,once,TRBJ1-1,CASSLDPLERDTEAFF,TGTGCCAGCAGCTTAGACCCTCTGGAGAGGGACACTGAAGCTTTCTTT
TRBD2,TRBV7-2,few,TRBJ2-1,CASSLPGLASNEQFF,TGTGCCAGCAGCTTACCGGGACTAGCGAGCAATGAGCAGTTCTTC
NA,TRBV25-1,NA,TRBJ2-3,CASSLLGAGYTDTQYF,TGTGCCAGCAGTCTCCTTGGGGCGGGGTACACAGATACGCAGTATTTT
NA,TRBV12-3/TRBV12-4,NA,TRBJ1-5,CASSDHYEGNQPQHF,TGTGCCAGCAGCGACCACTATGAGGGCAATCAGCCCCAGCATTTT
TRBD1,TRBV20-1,NA,TRBJ1-1,CSAPTGQAYTEAFF,TGCAGTGCTCCGACTGGACAGGCCTACACTGAAGCTTTCTTT
NA,TRBV9,NA,TRBJ2-3,CASSRWVSEGDTQYF,TGTGCCAGCAGCCGATGGGTTAGCGAGGGGGATACGCAGTATTTT
NA,TRBV20-1,many,TRBJ2-5,CSAGKGDQETQYF,TGCAGTGCTGGGAAGGGGGACCAAGAGACCCAGTACTTC
NA,TRBV7-9,NA,TRBJ1-4,CASSLNGGEKLFF,TGTGCCAGCAGCTTAAATGGGGGAGAAAAACTGTTTTTT
NA,TRBV2,NA,TRBJ1-5,CASCGGTQGNQPQHF,TGTGCCAGCTGTGGGGGGACCCAGGGTAATCAGCCCCAGCATTTT
TRBD1,TRBV20-1,NA,TRBJ1-2,CSARPRTGLNYGYTF,TGCAGTGCTAGACCTAGGACAGGATTAAACTATGGCTACACCTTC
NA,TRBV2,NA,TRBJ1-4,CASGGTTNEKLFF,TGTGCCAGCGGCGGGACAACTAATGAAAAACTGTTTTTT
NA,TRBV3-1,NA,TRBJ2-1,CASSLLSKDLWDNEQFF,TGTGCCAGCAGCCTTCTCTCCAAGGATCTTTGGGACAATGAGCAGTTCTTC